The present TCR beta chain was sequenced within a study of siplizumab effects on memory and regulatory T cells. Overall study results and limits: About 80-97% of proliferating CD4+ or CD8+ clones had no assignable naive or memory phenotype. In the presence of siplizumab, alloreactive sequences traceable to unstimulated CD4+ memory cells were significantly reduced. Memory cells seemed less diverse than naive T cells, which also seemed major contributors to the alloresponse.

Germline values: CDR1 SEHNR, CDR2 FQNEAQ (reference sequence). This CDR3 is 13 amino acids long. The V gene lost 5 bases and the J gene lost 1 base, with 9 bases spanning the gap. Note on this clone: Its antigen is currently unknown.

Repertoires were generated with immunoSEQ multiplex PCR, while TCRdb's copy carries only in-frame clones and drops some. The sample yields about 97,000 clones, roughly 92% seen once. The clonotype was recovered from a human donor in good health. J is TRBJ2-7 and V is TRBV7-9; D may be TRBD1 or TRBD2 (5 bases each). The sample was CD4+ T cells sorted from blood. CDR3 protein: CASSLGESYEQYF. CDR3 nucleotides: TGTGCCAGCAGCCTGGGGGAATCCTACGAGCAGTACTTC.